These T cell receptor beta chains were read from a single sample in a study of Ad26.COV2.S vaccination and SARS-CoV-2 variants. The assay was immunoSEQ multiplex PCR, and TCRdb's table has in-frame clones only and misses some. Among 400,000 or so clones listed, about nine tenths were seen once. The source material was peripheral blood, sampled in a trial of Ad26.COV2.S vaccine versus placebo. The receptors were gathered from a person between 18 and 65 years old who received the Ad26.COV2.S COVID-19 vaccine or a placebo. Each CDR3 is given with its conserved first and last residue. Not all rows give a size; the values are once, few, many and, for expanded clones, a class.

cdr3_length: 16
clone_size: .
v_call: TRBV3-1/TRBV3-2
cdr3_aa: CASSQGGPRVRYGYTF

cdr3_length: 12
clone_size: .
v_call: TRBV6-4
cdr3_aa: CASSTGSGTQYF

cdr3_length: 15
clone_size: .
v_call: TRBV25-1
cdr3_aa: CASSPHRDRRTEAFF

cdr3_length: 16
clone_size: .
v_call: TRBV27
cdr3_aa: CASSSTAQSSGNTIYF

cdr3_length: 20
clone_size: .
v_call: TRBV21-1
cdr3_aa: CASSPPERGGNTRENTEAFF

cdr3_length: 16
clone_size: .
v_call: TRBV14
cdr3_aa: CASSHRDTPGADTQYF

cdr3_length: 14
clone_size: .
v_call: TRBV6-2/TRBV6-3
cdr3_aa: CASSYKGAGYGYTF

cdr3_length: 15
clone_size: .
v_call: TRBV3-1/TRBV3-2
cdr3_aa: CASSQGSAISYEQYF

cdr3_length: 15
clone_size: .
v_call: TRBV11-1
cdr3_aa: CASSSSGTGTNEQFF

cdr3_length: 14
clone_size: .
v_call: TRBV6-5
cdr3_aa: CASSPGTANTEAFF

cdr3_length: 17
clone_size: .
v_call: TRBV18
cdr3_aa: CASSPPPSGTSTDTQYF

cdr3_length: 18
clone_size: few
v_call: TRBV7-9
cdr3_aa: CASSLGARVGYGDTEAFF

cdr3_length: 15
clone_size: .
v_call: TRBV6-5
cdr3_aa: CASSPRGVERTEAFF

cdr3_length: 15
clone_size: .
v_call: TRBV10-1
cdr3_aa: CASSPLAGGTGELFF

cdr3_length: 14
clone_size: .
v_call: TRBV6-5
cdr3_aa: CASTISSYNSPLHF

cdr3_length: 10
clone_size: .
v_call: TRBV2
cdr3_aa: CASIGVGLHF

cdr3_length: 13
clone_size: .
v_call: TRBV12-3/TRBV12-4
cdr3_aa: CASSPGTRGLRYF

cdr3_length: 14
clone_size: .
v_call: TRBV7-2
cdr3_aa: CASSFGTGIGGYTF

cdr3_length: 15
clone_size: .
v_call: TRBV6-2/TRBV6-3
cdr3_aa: CASSYSIRDTKTQYF

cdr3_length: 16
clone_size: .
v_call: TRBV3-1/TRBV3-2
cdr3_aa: CASRPTSGVSYNEQFF

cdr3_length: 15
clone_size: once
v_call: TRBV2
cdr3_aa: CASSEPARQAEKLFF

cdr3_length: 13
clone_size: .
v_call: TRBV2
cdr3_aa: CASSEGPNQPQHF

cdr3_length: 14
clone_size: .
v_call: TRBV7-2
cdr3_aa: CASASGRGANEQFF

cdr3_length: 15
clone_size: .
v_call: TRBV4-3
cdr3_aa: CASSRIHGAGETQYF

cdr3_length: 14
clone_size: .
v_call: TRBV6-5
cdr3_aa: CASSYFGPNSPLHF

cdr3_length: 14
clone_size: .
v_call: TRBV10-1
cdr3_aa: CASKSLGQIYEQYF

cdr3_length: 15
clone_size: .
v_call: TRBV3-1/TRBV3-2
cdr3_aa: CASTGSRASTDTQYF

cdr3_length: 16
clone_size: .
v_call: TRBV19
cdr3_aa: CASSSPLPGGNSPLHF

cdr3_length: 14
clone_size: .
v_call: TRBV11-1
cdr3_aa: CASSSAGTLWGQYF

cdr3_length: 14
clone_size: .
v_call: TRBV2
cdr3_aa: CASRETYLTAEQYF

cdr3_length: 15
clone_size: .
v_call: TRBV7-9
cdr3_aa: CASSSRTGANEKLFF

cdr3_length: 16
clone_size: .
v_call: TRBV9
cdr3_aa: CASSAVEDRRNYGYTF

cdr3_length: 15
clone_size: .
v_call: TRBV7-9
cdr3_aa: CASSRTGILSYEQYF

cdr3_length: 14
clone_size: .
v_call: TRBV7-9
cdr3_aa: CASSLGTNYNEQFF

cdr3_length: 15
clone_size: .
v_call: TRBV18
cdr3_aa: CASSLGGGARTEAFF

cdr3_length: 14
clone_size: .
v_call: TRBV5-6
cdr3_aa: CASSRTGLRTEAFF

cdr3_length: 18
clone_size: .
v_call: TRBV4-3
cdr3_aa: CASSQDWFRVLTNYGYTF

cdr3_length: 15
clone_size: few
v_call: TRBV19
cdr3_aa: CASHHSGGSNYGYTF

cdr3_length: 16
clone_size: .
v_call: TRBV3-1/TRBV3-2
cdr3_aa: CASSQGGRGGGTEAFF

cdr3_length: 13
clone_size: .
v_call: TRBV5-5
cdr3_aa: CASSLAQNEKLFF

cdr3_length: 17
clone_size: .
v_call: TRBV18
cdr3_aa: CASSPPQGADAGNTIYF

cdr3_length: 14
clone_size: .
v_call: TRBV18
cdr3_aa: CASSPGGPLYEQYF

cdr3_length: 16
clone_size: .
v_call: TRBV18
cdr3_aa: CASSPLPLDNQETQYF

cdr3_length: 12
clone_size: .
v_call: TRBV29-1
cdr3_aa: CSVGGRAEKLFF

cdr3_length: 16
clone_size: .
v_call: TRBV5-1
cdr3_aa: CASSQAQGQTNYGYTF

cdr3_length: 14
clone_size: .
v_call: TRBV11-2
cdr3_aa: CASSFRGGYNEQFF

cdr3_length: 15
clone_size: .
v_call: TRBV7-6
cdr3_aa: CASSLDRGYTDTQYF

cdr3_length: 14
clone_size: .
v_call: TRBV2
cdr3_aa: CASRGRIGNQPQHF

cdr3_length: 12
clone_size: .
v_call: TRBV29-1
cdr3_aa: CSVTHFGNTIYF

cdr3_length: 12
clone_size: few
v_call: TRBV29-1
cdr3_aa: CSVDGGSGELFF

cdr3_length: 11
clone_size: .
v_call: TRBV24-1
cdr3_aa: CATSDFNGYTF

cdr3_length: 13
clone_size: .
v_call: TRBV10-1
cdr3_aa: CASSEEGNSPLHF

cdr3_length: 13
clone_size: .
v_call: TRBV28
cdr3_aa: CATRGVLAYEQYF

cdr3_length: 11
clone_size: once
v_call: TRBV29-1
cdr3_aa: CSVDEGYEQYF

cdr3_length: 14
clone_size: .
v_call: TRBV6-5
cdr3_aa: CASSYNRGSYEQYF

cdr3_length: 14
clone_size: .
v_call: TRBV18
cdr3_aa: CASSPGTQGNTIYF

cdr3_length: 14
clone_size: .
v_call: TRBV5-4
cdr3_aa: CASSLDPGADEAFF

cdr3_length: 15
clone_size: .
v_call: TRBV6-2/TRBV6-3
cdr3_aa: CASSYTGRVGTEAFF

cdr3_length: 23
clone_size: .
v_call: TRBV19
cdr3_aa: CASSISLTPVESDRVEIQETQYF